This entry lists 18 T cell receptor beta chains sequenced from one sample in a study of blood T cell repertoires in COVID-19. Sequencing was performed with immunoSEQ multiplex PCR; in TCRdb, only in-frame clones are kept and a portion is missing. The data hold more than 150,000 clones, with nearly 80% observed a single time. The sequencing input was peripheral blood. The receptors here all came from a woman at least 80 years old with acute or convalescent COVID-19.

The rearrangement uses TRBV11-2 and TRBJ2-7; D is possibly TRBD1 (6 bases). This CDR3 has 15 amino acids. The germline V gene encodes CDR1 SGHAT and CDR2 FQNNGV. V shed 5 bases and J shed 2 bases, with 16 bases lying between them. CDR3 sequence (DNA): TGTGCCAGCAGCAGTCTTCGACAGGCACCCTACGAGCAGTACTTC. Amino acids: CASSSLRQAPYEQYF.

This clone was found a few times. The chain is built from TRBV19 and TRBJ1-1; TRBD1 is a possible D gene (6 bases). Germline V lookup: CDR1 LNHDA, CDR2 SQIVND (reference sequence). V was pared by 4 bases and J by 1 base, with 25 bases between. This CDR3 comprises 19 residues. The CDR3: CASSRAGVGLLTWNTEAFF. The CDR3 DNA is TGTGCCAGTAGTAGGGCAGGGGTAGGCTTACTCACATGGAACACTGAAGCTTTCTTT.

In its sample, this clone was seen once. V and J are TRBV29-1 and TRBJ2-5, with D possibly being TRBD1 (6 bases). Trimming stripped 3 bases from V and 2 bases from J, with 13 bases between. Looked up from germline, CDR1 is SQVTM and CDR2 is ANQGSEA. The CDR3 length is 14 residues. The CDR3 DNA reads as TGCAGCGTTGACGGACAGCGTACTCAAGAGACCCAGTACTTC. It specifies CSVDGQRTQETQYF.

This sequence joins TRBV2 and TRBJ1-2; no definite D call. Germline CDR1 SNHLY, CDR2 FYNNEI. This CDR3 has 12 residues. Trimming cost V 2 bases and J 7 bases, with 8 bases left between them. The CDR3 DNA reads TGTGCCAGCAGTGAATCTTCCCGTGGCTACACCTTC. It yields the protein CASSESSRGYTF.

In its sample, this clone was seen a few times. V gene TRBV29-1 combines with J gene TRBJ1-1; D ambiguous. The length of the CDR3 is 11 residues. Trimming took 8 bases from V and 2 from J, leaving 9 bases between them. Germline V gene sequence: CDR1 SQVTM, CDR2 ANQGSEA. CDR3 in amino acids: CSSGRNTEAFF. CDR3 in DNA: TGCAGCTCAGGAAGAAACACTGAAGCTTTCTTT.

The chain is built from TRBV6-1 and TRBJ2-7; TRBD2 agrees at 11 bases. The CDR3 totals 16 residues. V dropped 3 bases and J dropped 3; count of bases not matched to a gene: 7. Germline loops: CDR1 MNHNS, CDR2 SASEGT. As DNA, the CDR3 is TGTGCCAGCAGTGACCCTCTAGCGGGAGGTTTCTACGAGCAGTACTTC. Amino acids: CASSDPLAGGFYEQYF.

The rearrangement uses TRBV7-8 and TRBJ1-3, with D unclear. Germline values: CDR1 SGHVS, CDR2 FQNEAQ. The CDR3 totals 14 residues. Trimming removed 3 bases from V and 2 bases from J, with 8 bases in between. DNA of the CDR3: TGTGCCAGCAGCTTTAGAGGGACTGGAAACACCATATATTTT. Amino acid sequence: CASSFRGTGNTIYF. The full variable domain, its missing parts supplied by reference TRBV7-8 and TRBJ1-3, is GAGVSQSPRYKVAKRGQDVALRCDPISGHVSLFWYQQALGQGPEFLTYFQNEAQLDKSGLPSDRFFAERPEGSVSTLKIQRTQQEDSAVYLCASSFRGTGNTIYFGEGSWLTVV.

The chain is built from TRBV25-1 and TRBJ2-6, with unresolved D. V lost 3 bases and J lost 0, with 3 bases in between. This CDR3 spans 14 amino acids. CDR1 and CDR2 (germline): MGHDK, SYGVNS. CDR3 nucleotides: TGTGCCAGCAGTGACTCCTCTGGGGCCAACGTCCTGACTTTC. Protein product: CASSDSSGANVLTF. The variable domain in full, completed from reference TRBV25-1 and TRBJ2-6, reads EADIYQTPRYLVIGTGKKITLECSQTMGHDKMYWYQQDPGMELHLIHYSYGVNSTEKGDLSSESTVSRIRTEHFPLTLESARPSHTSQYLCASSDSSGANVLTFGAGSRLTVL.

The CDR3 protein is CATYTSPPNSPLHF. The CDR3 region has the DNA TGTGCCACCTATACTAGTCCGCCGAATTCACCCCTCCACTTT. The rearrangement links TRBV28 to TRBJ1-6; D is unresolved. V lost 10 bases and J 7 bases, leaving 17 bases between the germline ends. Germline-derived CDR1 and CDR2 are MDHEN and SYDVKM. The CDR3 contains 14 residues.

The chain couples TRBV27 to TRBJ2-1; 7 bases align to TRBD2. V lost 8 bases, J lost 0 bases, and 4 bases stayed unmatched. Per the germline V gene, CDR1 is MNHEY and CDR2 is SMNVEV (reference sequence). The CDR3 is 14 amino acids. CDR3 coding DNA: TGTGCCAGCCGGGGGGTGAGCTCCTACAATGAGCAGTTCTTC. Translation: CASRGVSSYNEQFF.

The rearrangement links TRBV6-5 to TRBJ2-2, with D possibly matching TRBD1 (5 bases). This CDR3 is built from 16 residues. The ends were cut back, 0 bases at V and 6 bases at J, with 14 bases in the middle. In germline, CDR1 is MNHEY, CDR2 SVGAGI. The chain's CDR3 is CASSYSTVRVAGELFF. The CDR3 region has the DNA TGTGCCAGCAGTTACTCGACAGTACGGGTTGCCGGGGAGCTGTTTTTT.

The chain employs TRBV30 and TRBJ1-5; D gene ambiguous. CDR1 and CDR2 from the germline V gene are GTSNPN and SVGIG (reference sequence). The CDR3 extends over 16 amino acids. V dropped 1 base and J dropped 2 bases, with 15 bases sitting between them. The CDR3 region has the DNA TGTGCCTGGAGTGCTGACCTCGCAGGCGGCAATCAGCCCCAGCATTTT. It codes for CAWSADLAGGNQPQHF.

This clone was detected a few times. Other DNA sequences of this sample code for an identical CDR3. The V call is TRBV27, the J call TRBJ2-7; D might be TRBD1 (6 bases). Per the germline V gene, CDR1 is MNHEY and CDR2 is SMNVEV (reference sequence). The CDR3 totals 13 residues. V gave up 6 bases and J gave up 2 bases, with 11 bases separating them. This CDR3 is CASSLQGTYEQYF. The CDR3 region has the DNA TGTGCCAGCAGCCTACAGGGCACCTACGAGCAGTACTTC.

The chain links TRBV7-2 to TRBJ1-2, with a tentative D call TRBD1 (6 bases). Trimming took off 3 bases at V and 0 bases at J, with 11 bases between the two ends. This CDR3 comprises 15 residues. The germline V gene encodes CDR1 SGHTA and CDR2 FQGNSA. The chain's CDR3 is CASSFGTTTNYGYTF. In nucleotides, the CDR3 is TGTGCCAGCAGCTTCGGGACAACAACTAACTATGGCTACACCTTC.

The chain links TRBV28 to TRBJ1-2; D gene ambiguous. Germline lookup yields CDR1 MDHEN and CDR2 SYDVKM. The CDR3 is made up of 12 amino acids. V lost 3 bases and J lost 4, with 6 bases in between. Here the CDR3 DNA reads TGTGCCAGCAGTTTGGGAGGCTATGGCTACACCTTC. Its translation: CASSLGGYGYTF.

V usage is TRBV7-8 and J usage is TRBJ2-1; tentative D call: TRBD2 (5 bases). The CDR3 is 14 amino acids. V shed 1 base and J shed 8 bases, with 12 bases lying between them. Germline V gene lookup returns CDR1 SGHVS and CDR2 FQNEAQ. CDR3: CASSLGLLVHEQFF. As DNA, the CDR3 is TGTGCCAGCAGCTTAGGTCTACTAGTACATGAGCAGTTCTTC.

This chain joins TRBV20-1 and TRBJ1-6, with a possible D match to TRBD1 (5 bases). This CDR3 comprises 11 residues. V dropped 7 bases and J dropped 9 bases, with 10 bases sitting between them. CDR1 DFQATT and CDR2 SNEGSKA come from the germline V gene (reference sequence). CDR3 bases: TGCAGTGGGGGGGAGGCTTCACCCCTCCACTTT. Encoded protein: CSGGEASPLHF.

The rearrangement links TRBV19 to TRBJ1-1, with D tentatively TRBD1 (5 bases). The germline V gene encodes CDR1 LNHDA and CDR2 SQIVND (reference sequence). This CDR3 is built from 15 residues. The V gene lost 1 base and the J gene lost 4 bases, with 13 bases spanning the gap. CDR3 DNA sequence: TGTGCCAGTAGTATAGCGGCCGGACACGGCACTGAAGCTTTCTTT. Its translation: CASSIAAGHGTEAFF. Together with reference TRBV19 and TRBJ1-1, the CDR3 gives the full variable domain: DGGITQSPKYLFRKEGQNVTLSCEQNLNHDAMYWYRQDPGQGLRLIYYSQIVNDFQKGDIAEGYSVSREKKESFPLTVTSAQKNPTAFYLCASSIAAGHGTEAFFGQGTRLTVV.